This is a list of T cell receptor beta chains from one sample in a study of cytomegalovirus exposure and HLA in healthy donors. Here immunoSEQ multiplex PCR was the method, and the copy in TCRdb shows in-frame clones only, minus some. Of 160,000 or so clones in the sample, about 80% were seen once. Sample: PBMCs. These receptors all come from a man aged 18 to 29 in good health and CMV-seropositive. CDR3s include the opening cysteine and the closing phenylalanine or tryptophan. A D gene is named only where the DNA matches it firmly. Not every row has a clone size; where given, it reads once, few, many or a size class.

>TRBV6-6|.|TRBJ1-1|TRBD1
CASSYPSGGLNTEAFF
TGTGCCAGCAGTTACCCCTCAGGGGGGCTGAACACTGAAGCTTTCTTT
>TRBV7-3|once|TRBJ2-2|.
CASSRSQGITGELFF
TGTGCCAGCAGTCGAAGTCAGGGGATCACCGGGGAGCTGTTTTTT
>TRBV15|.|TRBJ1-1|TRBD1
CATSTRDRVEAFF
TGTGCCACCAGCACCCGGGACAGGGTTGAAGCTTTCTTT
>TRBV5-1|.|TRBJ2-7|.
CASSLLSLNEQYF
TGCGCCAGCAGCTTGTTGTCTCTAAACGAGCAGTACTTC
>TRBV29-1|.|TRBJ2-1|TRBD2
CSVDAGEDNEQFF
TGCAGCGTTGACGCGGGGGAGGACAATGAGCAGTTCTTC
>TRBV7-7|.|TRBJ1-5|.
CASSVAGQPQHF
TGTGCCAGCAGCGTTGCGGGACAGCCCCAGCATTTT
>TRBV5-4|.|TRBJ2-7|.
CASSRGSYEQYF
TGTGCCAGCAGCCGCGGAAGTTACGAGCAGTACTTC
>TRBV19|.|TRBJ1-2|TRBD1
CASSVKTGGDGYTF
TGTGCCAGTAGTGTGAAGACAGGGGGCGATGGCTACACCTTC
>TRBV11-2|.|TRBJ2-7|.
CASSPGLGHEQYF
TGTGCCAGCAGTCCTGGCTTGGGCCACGAGCAGTACTTC
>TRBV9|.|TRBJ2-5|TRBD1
CASSNGQGVMGETQYF
TGTGCCAGCAGCAACGGACAGGGGGTAATGGGAGAGACCCAGTACTTC
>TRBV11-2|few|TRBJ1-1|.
CASSLHGSTPEAFF
TGTGCCAGCAGCTTACATGGCTCCACCCCTGAAGCTTTCTTT
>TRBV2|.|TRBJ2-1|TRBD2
CASSPAGVNNEQFF
TGTGCCAGCAGCCCAGCGGGGGTGAACAATGAGCAGTTCTTC
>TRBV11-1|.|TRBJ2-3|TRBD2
CASSLSGRAGDTQYF
TGTGCCAGCAGCTTAAGCGGGAGGGCCGGAGATACGCAGTATTTT
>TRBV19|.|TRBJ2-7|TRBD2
CASRPTSGTYEQYF
TGTGCCAGTAGGCCGACTAGCGGAACCTACGAGCAGTACTTC
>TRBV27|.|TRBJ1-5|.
CASSRSVTTYSNQPQHF
TGTGCCAGCAGCCGATCCGTGACAACCTATAGCAATCAGCCCCAGCATTTT
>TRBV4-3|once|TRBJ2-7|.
CASSQGRGETYEQYF
TGCGCCAGCAGCCAGGGCAGGGGCGAAACCTACGAGCAGTACTTC
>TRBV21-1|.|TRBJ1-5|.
CASSSIQTGRDQPQHF
TGTGCCAGCAGCTCAATCCAAACAGGGAGGGATCAGCCCCAGCATTTT
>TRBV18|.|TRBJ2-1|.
CASSSRTEGLLNEQFF
TGTGCCAGCTCGTCCAGAACGGAGGGGCTACTCAATGAGCAGTTCTTC
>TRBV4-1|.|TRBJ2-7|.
CASSARGGGAFRTYEQYF
TGCGCCAGCAGCGCCCGCGGTGGGGGGGCCTTTCGGACCTACGAGCAGTACTTC
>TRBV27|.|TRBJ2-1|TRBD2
CASSLREARVEQFF
TGTGCCAGCAGTTTACGGGAGGCCCGCGTGGAGCAGTTCTTC
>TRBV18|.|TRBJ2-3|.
CASSPEEEGDTQYF
TGTGCCAGCTCACCCGAGGAGGAGGGGGATACGCAGTATTTT
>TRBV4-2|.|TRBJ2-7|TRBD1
CASSQRGQGYEQYF
TGTGCCAGCAGCCAAAGGGGACAGGGGTACGAGCAGTACTTC
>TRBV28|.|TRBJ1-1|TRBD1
CASSFGGQGPGMNTEAFF
TGTGCCAGCAGTTTTGGTGGACAGGGGCCTGGCATGAACACTGAAGCTTTCTTT
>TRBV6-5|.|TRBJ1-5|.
CASSFSHGNQPQHF
TGTGCCAGCAGTTTCTCACACGGGAATCAGCCCCAGCATTTT
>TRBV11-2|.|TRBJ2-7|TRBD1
CASTGQAYYEQYF
TGTGCCAGCACCGGACAGGCCTACTACGAGCAGTACTTC
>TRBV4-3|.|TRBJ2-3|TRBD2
CASSQVVAGPTDTQYF
TGCGCCAGCAGCCAAGTGGTAGCGGGGCCCACAGATACGCAGTATTTT
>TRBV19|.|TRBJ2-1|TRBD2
CASSSPGLALDEQFF
TGTGCCAGTAGTTCGCCGGGACTAGCACTCGATGAGCAGTTCTTC
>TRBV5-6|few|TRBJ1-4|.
CASSSQGLLNEKLFF
TGTGCCAGCAGCTCTCAGGGGCTCCTTAATGAAAAACTGTTTTTT
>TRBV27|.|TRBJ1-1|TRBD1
CASSGRTGGNTEAFF
TGTGCCAGCAGTGGGCGGACAGGGGGGAACACTGAAGCTTTCTTT
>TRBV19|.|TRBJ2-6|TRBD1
CASSGTGSGANVLTF
TGTGCCAGTAGTGGGACAGGCTCTGGGGCCAACGTCCTGACTTTC
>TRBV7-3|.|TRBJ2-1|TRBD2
CASSLNGGGLYNEQFF
TGTGCCAGCAGCTTAAATGGGGGGGGTCTGTACAATGAGCAGTTCTTC
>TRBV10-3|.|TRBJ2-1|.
CAISEMGNSYNEQFF
TGTGCCATCAGTGAGATGGGCAACTCCTACAATGAGCAGTTCTTC
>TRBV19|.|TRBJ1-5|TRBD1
CASRRTGNAGYSNQPQHF
TGTGCCAGTAGAAGGACAGGGAACGCGGGATATAGCAATCAGCCCCAGCATTTT
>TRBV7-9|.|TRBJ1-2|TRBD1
CASSQTGANYGYTF
TGTGCCAGCAGCCAGACAGGGGCTAACTATGGCTACACCTTC
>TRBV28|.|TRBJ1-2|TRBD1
CASRVQGARYGYTF
TGTGCCAGCCGGGTCCAGGGGGCGCGCTATGGCTACACCTTC
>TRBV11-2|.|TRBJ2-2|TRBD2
CAISIYGGVDGELFF
TGTGCCATCTCAATCTACGGGGGGGTCGATGGGGAGCTGTTTTTT
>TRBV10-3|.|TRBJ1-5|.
CAISDLSGDQPQHF
TGTGCCATCAGTGATTTGTCAGGGGATCAGCCCCAGCATTTT
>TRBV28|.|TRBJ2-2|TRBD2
CASHRLAGGPRGELFF
TGTGCCAGCCACAGACTAGCGGGAGGGCCGCGCGGGGAGCTGTTTTTT
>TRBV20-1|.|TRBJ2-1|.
CSANSPEQFF
TGCAGTGCTAATAGTCCCGAGCAGTTCTTC
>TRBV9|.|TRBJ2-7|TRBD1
CASSEGTAVAHEQYF
TGTGCCAGCAGCGAGGGGACAGCGGTCGCCCACGAGCAGTACTTC
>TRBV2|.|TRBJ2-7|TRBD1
CASSDPGQGTYEQYF
TGTGCCAGCAGTGACCCCGGACAGGGAACCTACGAGCAGTACTTC
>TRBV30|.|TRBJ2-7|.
CAWTRGIYEQYF
TGTGCCTGGACCCGGGGGATCTACGAGCAGTACTTC
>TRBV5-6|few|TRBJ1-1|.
CASLRDGETSAFF
TGTGCCAGCCTACGAGACGGGGAAACCTCAGCTTTCTTT
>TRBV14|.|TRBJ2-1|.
CASSRGWNEGYEQFF
TGTGCCAGCAGCCGGGGTTGGAACGAGGGCTATGAGCAGTTCTTC
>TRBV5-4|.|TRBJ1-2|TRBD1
CASSLFSRTGEDGYTF
TGTGCCAGCAGCTTGTTTTCGCGGACAGGGGAAGATGGCTACACCTTC
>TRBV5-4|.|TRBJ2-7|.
CASSLGSTYSYEQYF
TGTGCCAGCAGCTTGGGTTCAACTTACTCCTACGAGCAGTACTTC
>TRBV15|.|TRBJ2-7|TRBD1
CATSSTLNRGRNYEQYF
TGTGCCACCAGCAGCACTCTTAACAGGGGAAGGAATTACGAGCAGTACTTC
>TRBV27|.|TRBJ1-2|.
CASSLSGTLNYGYTF
TGTGCCAGCAGTTTATCCGGGACACTGAACTATGGCTACACCTTC
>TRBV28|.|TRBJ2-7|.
CASSFTGNSYEQYF
TGTGCCAGCAGTTTTACAGGGAATTCCTACGAGCAGTACTTC
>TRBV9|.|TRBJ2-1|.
CASTGSYNEQFF
TGTGCCAGCACAGGCTCCTACAATGAGCAGTTCTTC
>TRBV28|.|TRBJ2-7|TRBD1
CASSVQGIRYEQYF
TGTGCCAGCAGCGTACAGGGGATTAGGTACGAGCAGTACTTC
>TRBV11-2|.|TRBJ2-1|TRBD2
CASSSTLNSGGPRNEQFF
TGTGCCAGCAGCTCGACACTCAATAGCGGGGGGCCCCGCAATGAGCAGTTCTTC
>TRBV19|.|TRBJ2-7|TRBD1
CASSIGTGQSYEQYF
TGTGCCAGTAGCATCGGGACAGGGCAATCCTACGAGCAGTACTTC
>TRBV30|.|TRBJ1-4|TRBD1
CAWKLVGTAAEKLFF
TGTGCCTGGAAATTGGTAGGGACAGCTGCGGAAAAACTGTTTTTT
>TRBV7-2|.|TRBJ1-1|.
CASSLIGQLTEAFF
TGTGCCAGCAGCTTGATAGGACAGTTGACTGAAGCTTTCTTT
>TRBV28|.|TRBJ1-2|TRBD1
CATGTGGLGEIGGYTF
TGTGCCACTGGGACAGGGGGCTTGGGGGAGATCGGAGGCTACACCTTC
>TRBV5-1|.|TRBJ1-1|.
CASSLGQVFMNTEAFF
TGCGCCAGCAGCTTGGGGCAGGTTTTCATGAACACTGAAGCTTTCTTT
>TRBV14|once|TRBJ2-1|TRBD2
CASSPGLAGGHEQFF
TGTGCCAGCAGCCCGGGACTAGCGGGAGGGCATGAGCAGTTCTTC